The 23 T cell receptor beta chains listed next were all sequenced from one sample in a study of OX40 agonist ivuxolimab in advanced cancers. TCRdb keeps only in-frame clones here, not all; method: immunoSEQ multiplex PCR. This sample has tens of thousands of clones, with more than 85% found just once. The starting material was CD4+ or CD8+ T cells sorted from blood, obtained in a trial of the OX40 agonist ivuxolimab. The receptor source for this set is an adult with an advanced solid tumor such as melanoma, head and neck, liver or kidney cancer.

The chain carries TRBV27 and TRBJ2-7, with TRBD1 matching over 9 bases. V shed 2 bases, J shed 5 bases, and the junction held 7 bases outside the gene matches. Germline V gives CDR1 MNHEY, CDR2 SMNVEV (reference sequence). The CDR3 is 15 amino acids. The CDR3 coding sequence is TGTGCCAGCAGTTTAAGCCGGGACAGGGTGCACGAGCAGTACTTC. This gives the protein CASSLSRDRVHEQYF.

The chain recombines TRBV27 with TRBJ1-5; D is unclear. Germline lookup yields CDR1 MNHEY and CDR2 SMNVEV (reference sequence). This CDR3 spans 15 amino acids. Trimming took off 3 bases at V and 1 base at J, with 10 bases between the two ends. The CDR3 loop is CASSFQAISNQPQHF. CDR3 sequence (DNA): TGTGCCAGCAGTTTCCAGGCGATAAGCAATCAGCCCCAGCATTTT.

The chain is built from TRBV11-2 and TRBJ2-7; D is unclear. CDR3 length: 15 amino acids. Germline V CDR1 and CDR2: SGHAT, FQNNGV. V gave up 1 base and J gave up 6 bases, with 16 bases separating them. The CDR3 protein is CASSLGSPPPGEQYF. The CDR3 nucleotides are TGTGCCAGCAGCTTAGGCAGCCCCCCCCCGGGCGAGCAGTACTTC.

This sequence joins TRBV11-2 and TRBJ1-2; no firm D call. V was shortened by 6 bases and J by 8 bases, with 16 bases between the two germline ends. Germline V gene sequence: CDR1 SGHAT, CDR2 FQNNGV. The CDR3 has 13 residues. This CDR3 is CASSNWNLSGYTF. CDR3 coding DNA: TGTGCCAGCAGTAACTGGAATCTGAGCGGCTACACCTTC.

This rearrangement joins TRBV14 to TRBJ2-1; a possible D gene is TRBD1 (5 bases). Between the trimmed V and J ends, which lost 1 base and 6 bases, there was a span of 16 bases. The CDR3 totals 16 residues. Germline V gene data show CDR1 as SGHDN and CDR2 as FVKESK. DNA of the CDR3: TGTGCCAGCAGCCAAGTCCCGCAGGGCTCGGGCAATGAGCAGTTCTTC. Its translation is CASSQVPQGSGNEQFF.

The V call is TRBV5-1, the J call TRBJ1-4, with 7 bases identical to TRBD1. Germline-derived CDR1 and CDR2 are SGHRS and YFSETQ. This CDR3 is built from 14 residues. V gave up 3 bases and J gave up 4 bases; unmatched junction bases: 3. CDR3 DNA: TGCGCCAGCAGCTCCGGGACAGATAATGAAAAACTGTTTTTT. As protein: CASSSGTDNEKLFF.

This chain uses TRBV4-1 with TRBJ2-7; D unclear. In germline, CDR1 is MGHRA, CDR2 YSYEKL. The V end was cut by 0 bases, the J end by 6 bases, with 9 bases between. CDR3 length: 13 amino acids. The CDR3 protein is CASSQEWGGEQYF. As DNA, the CDR3 is TGCGCCAGCAGCCAAGAGTGGGGTGGCGAGCAGTACTTC.

This clone was seen a few times. J is TRBJ1-5 and V is TRBV7-8; 7 bases match TRBD1. The CDR3 extends over 14 amino acids. Germline V lookup: CDR1 SGHVS, CDR2 FQNEAQ. The J segment lost 4 bases and the V segment lost 1 base, leaving 1 base of the junction unmatched. The CDR3 spells CASSLGQGNQPQHF. Here the CDR3 DNA reads TGTGCCAGCAGCTTAGGACAGGGTAATCAGCCCCAGCATTTT.

The V and J genes are TRBV19 and TRBJ2-1; 13 nucleotides match TRBD2. The V and J ends lost 7 bases and 4 bases, in that order; junction bases with no gene match: 4. CDR1 LNHDA and CDR2 SQIVND come from the germline V gene (reference sequence). This CDR3 comprises 15 residues. The CDR3 protein is CASTPTSGGYNEQFF. The CDR3 nucleotides read TGTGCCAGTACCCCGACTAGCGGGGGGTACAATGAGCAGTTCTTC.

A single count supports this clone. V usage is TRBV19 and J usage is TRBJ2-7; 11 nucleotides match TRBD1. The V gene's germline CDR1 is LNHDA and CDR2 SQIVND (reference sequence). The junction had 5 bases not matched to a gene; V was cut back by 6 bases and J by 4 bases. This CDR3 contains 14 residues. The CDR3 DNA is TGTGCCAGTAGCCCCGGGACAGGGGGGTACGAGCAGTACTTC. This sequence encodes CASSPGTGGYEQYF.

The J gene is TRBJ2-2, the V gene TRBV29-1; 8 bases agree with TRBD2. J lost 5 bases, V lost 4 bases, and 9 bases had no gene match. Germline lookup yields CDR1 SQVTM and CDR2 ANQGSEA. The CDR3 loop spans 15 amino acids. CDR3 sequence: CSVVLSVAGTGELFF. The CDR3, as DNA: TGCAGCGTTGTATTGTCGGTAGCGGGGACCGGGGAGCTGTTTTTT.

The gene calls are TRBV2 and TRBJ2-5; D uncertain. Germline-derived CDR1 and CDR2 are SNHLY and FYNNEI. CDR3 size: 15 residues. V gave up 0 bases and J gave up 10 bases, with 18 bases separating them. In DNA form, the CDR3 reads TGTGCCAGCAGTGAAGCGAGGTCGGCTGACGTTCTCCAGTACTTC. As protein: CASSEARSADVLQYF.

This clone was detected a few times. The V gene is TRBV7-6, the J gene TRBJ2-1; the D gene is possibly TRBD1 (5 bases). Germline values: CDR1 SGHVS, CDR2 FNYEAQ. This CDR3 contains 15 residues. V was shortened by 0 bases and J by 6 bases, with 12 bases between the two germline ends. The chain's CDR3 is CASSLAGHVGNEQFF. In DNA form, the CDR3 reads TGTGCCAGCAGCTTAGCCGGACACGTTGGCAATGAGCAGTTCTTC.

The chain employs TRBV19 and TRBJ1-2, with D unresolved. The V and J ends lost 10 bases and 9 bases respectively, with 15 bases between them. Germline lookup yields CDR1 LNHDA and CDR2 SQIVND (reference sequence). The CDR3 is 11 residues long. CDR3 loop: CATMFAIRYTF. As DNA, the CDR3 is TGTGCCACTATGTTTGCTATCCGCTACACCTTC.

The rearrangement links TRBV7-9 to TRBJ2-7, with 9 bases matching TRBD2. V dropped 4 bases and J dropped 5; count of bases not matched to a gene: 12. Looked up from germline, CDR1 is SEHNR and CDR2 is FQNEAQ (reference sequence). This CDR3 contains 16 residues. The CDR3 is CASSSPGGRAFDEQYF. CDR3 in DNA: TGTGCCAGCAGCTCGCCGGGCGGGAGGGCCTTTGACGAGCAGTACTTC.

The chain links TRBV19 to TRBJ2-7; D might be TRBD1 or TRBD2, each matching 5 bases. This CDR3 is 14 amino acids long. V was cut by 0 bases and J by 10 bases, with 16 bases left in between. Looked up from germline, CDR1 is LNHDA and CDR2 is SQIVND (reference sequence). CDR3 sequence: CASSIDGTGYYQYF. In DNA, the CDR3 is TGTGCCAGTAGTATAGATGGGACCGGGTATTACCAGTACTTC.

The chain joins TRBV13 to TRBJ1-5; the match to TRBD1 covers 7 bases. This CDR3 has 14 amino acids. V shed 3 bases, J shed 9 bases, and the junction held 8 bases outside the gene matches. Germline V gene lookup returns CDR1 PRHDT and CDR2 FYEKMQ (reference sequence). The CDR3 region is CASSLGTVGWPQHF. The CDR3 nucleotides read TGTGCCAGCAGCTTGGGGACAGTAGGTTGGCCCCAGCATTTT.

This chain connects TRBV19 to TRBJ1-1, with D perhaps TRBD1 (6 bases). Germline CDR1 reads LNHDA; CDR2 reads SQIVND (reference sequence). Trimming took off 3 bases at V and 5 bases at J, with 16 bases between the two ends. The CDR3 runs 15 residues. CDR3 sequence (DNA): TGTGCCAGTAGTATGTGGGGGGGCGCGTATACTGAAGCTTTCTTT. It codes for CASSMWGGAYTEAFF.

V gene TRBV11-2 combines with J gene TRBJ2-7; 7 bases line up with TRBD1. The germline V gene encodes CDR1 SGHAT and CDR2 FQNNGV. The CDR3 contains 17 residues. Trimming removed 2 bases from V and 3 bases from J; junction bases left unmatched: 13. The CDR3 region is CASSLSGTEESVYEQYF. The CDR3 region has the DNA TGTGCCAGCAGCTTATCGGGGACAGAGGAATCAGTCTACGAGCAGTACTTC.

V usage is TRBV5-1 and J usage is TRBJ2-7; 8 bases fit TRBD1. The CDR3 spans 15 residues. The J segment lost 2 bases and the V segment lost 0 bases, leaving 4 bases of the junction unmatched. Germline V gene data show CDR1 as SGHRS and CDR2 as YFSETQ. Written as DNA, the CDR3 is TGCGCCAGCAGCTTGGGGACAGGGAAAACCTACGAGCAGTACTTC. This gives the protein CASSLGTGKTYEQYF.

This clone has a handful of counts. The gene calls are TRBV30 and TRBJ1-5, with D uncertain. CDR1 is GTSNPN, CDR2 SVGIG, per germline (reference sequence). The CDR3 length is 13 residues. The V end was cut by 0 bases, the J end by 6 bases, with 9 bases between. The CDR3 is CAWSVTRSQPQHF. CDR3 coding DNA: TGTGCCTGGAGTGTAACCCGGAGTCAGCCCCAGCATTTT. Drawing the rest from reference TRBV30 and TRBJ1-5, the complete variable domain is SQTIHQWPATLVQPVGSPLSLECTVEGTSNPNLYWYRQAAGRGLQLLFYSVGIGQISSEVPQNLSASRPQDRQFILSSKKLLLSDSGFYLCAWSVTRSQPQHFGDGTRLSIL.

The chain has TRBV11-2 and TRBJ2-7; D is unclear. Between the trimmed V and J ends, which lost 5 bases and 5 bases, there was a span of 10 bases. The length of the CDR3 is 12 residues. From germline, CDR1 is SGHAT and CDR2 FQNNGV. The CDR3 sequence is CASSPTADEQYF. For the CDR3, the DNA is TGTGCCAGCAGCCCGACGGCTGACGAGCAGTACTTC.

The chain links TRBV15 to TRBJ2-7, with D possibly being TRBD1 (5 bases). The CDR3 is made up of 14 amino acids. Germline loops: CDR1 LNHNV, CDR2 YYDKDF (reference sequence). With 2 bases removed from V and 2 bases from J, the gap between germline ends came to 10 bases. This CDR3 is CATSRQTDTYEQYF. The CDR3 DNA reads as TGTGCCACCAGCAGACAGACAGATACCTACGAGCAGTACTTC.